This T cell receptor (beta chain) was captured in a study of T cell changes during pregnancy in multiple sclerosis. Profiling relied on immunoSEQ multiplex PCR, and the TCRdb table lists in-frame clones only, not all of them. The table lists around 50,000 clones, around 91% of them singletons. The V and J ends lost 0 bases and 5 bases respectively, with 10 bases between them. The germline CDR1 and CDR2 sequences are SGHDN and FVKESK. The CDR3 covers 14 residues. The sequence derives from a female donor with multiple sclerosis, enrolled in a pregnancy study. The specimen was CD8+ T cells from peripheral blood mononuclear cells, collected in the second trimester of pregnancy. The chain carries TRBV14 and TRBJ1-2; D unresolved. The CDR3 loop is CASSQDRAGYGYTF. The CDR3 DNA reads as TGTGCCAGCAGCCAAGATCGGGCGGGGTATGGCTACACCTTC.